Here is one TCR beta chain with its context. V dropped 3 bases and J dropped 2 bases, with 7 bases sitting between them. CDR3 length: 13 amino acids. Germline CDR1 is LGHNA and CDR2 is YSLEER. These data originate in a study of siplizumab effects on memory and regulatory T cells. Repertoires were generated with immunoSEQ multiplex PCR, while TCRdb's copy carries only in-frame clones and drops some. The table records under 130,000 clones, approximately 94% of them present only once. Sequencing was carried out using CD4+ T cells sorted from blood. The clonotype originates from a human donor in good health. The chain joins TRBV4-3 to TRBJ1-1, with D unclear. The CDR3 DNA reads TGCGCCAGCAGCCAGTTCTACAACACTGAAGCTTTCTTT. Translating gives CASSQFYNTEAFF.